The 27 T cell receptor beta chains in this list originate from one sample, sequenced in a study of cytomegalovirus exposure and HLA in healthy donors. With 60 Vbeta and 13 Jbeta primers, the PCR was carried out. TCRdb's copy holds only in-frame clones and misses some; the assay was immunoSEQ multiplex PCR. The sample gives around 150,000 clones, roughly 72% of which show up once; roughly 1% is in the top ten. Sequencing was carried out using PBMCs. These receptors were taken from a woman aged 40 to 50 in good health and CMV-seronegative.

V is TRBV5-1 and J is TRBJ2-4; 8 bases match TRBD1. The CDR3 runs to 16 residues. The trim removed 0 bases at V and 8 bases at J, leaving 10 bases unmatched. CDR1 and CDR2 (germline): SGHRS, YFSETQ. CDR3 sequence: CASSLELAGGRDIQYF. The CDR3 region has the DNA TGCGCCAGCAGCTTGGAATTGGCAGGGGGCAGGGACATTCAGTACTTC.

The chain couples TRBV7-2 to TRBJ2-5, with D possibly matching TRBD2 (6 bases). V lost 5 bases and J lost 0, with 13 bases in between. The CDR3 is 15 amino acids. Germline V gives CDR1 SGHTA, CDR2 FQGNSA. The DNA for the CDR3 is TGTGCCAGCAGCCTGGGGACTGTGTACCAAGAGACCCAGTACTTC. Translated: CASSLGTVYQETQYF.

The CDR3 sequence: CASSYGGSKAFF. CDR3 DNA sequence: TGTGCCAGCAGTTATGGGGGGTCAAAAGCTTTCTTT. J is TRBJ1-1 and V is TRBV28, with D possibly being TRBD1 (5 bases). The CDR3 runs 12 residues. Germline V gene lookup returns CDR1 MDHEN and CDR2 SYDVKM. V lost 4 bases, J lost 9 bases, and 12 bases lay in between. The full variable domain, with the rest looked up from reference TRBV28 and TRBJ1-1, is DVKVTQSSRYLVKRTGEKVFLECVQDMDHENMFWYRQDPGLGLRLIYFSYDVKMKEKGDIPEGYSVSREKKERFSLILESASTNQTSMYLCASSYGGSKAFFGQGTRLTVV.

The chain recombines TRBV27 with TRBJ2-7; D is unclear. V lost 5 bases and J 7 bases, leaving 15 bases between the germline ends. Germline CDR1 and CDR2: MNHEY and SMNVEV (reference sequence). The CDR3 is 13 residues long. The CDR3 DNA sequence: TGTGCCAGCAGTCCGGCTCCCCTAGGAGAGCAGTACTTC. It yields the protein CASSPAPLGEQYF.

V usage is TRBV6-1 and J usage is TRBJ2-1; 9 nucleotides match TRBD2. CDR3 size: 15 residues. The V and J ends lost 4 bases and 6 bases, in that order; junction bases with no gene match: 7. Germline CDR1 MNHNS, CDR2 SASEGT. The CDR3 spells CASSALSGSGNEQFF. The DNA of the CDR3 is TGTGCCAGCAGTGCCCTTAGCGGGAGCGGCAATGAGCAGTTCTTC.

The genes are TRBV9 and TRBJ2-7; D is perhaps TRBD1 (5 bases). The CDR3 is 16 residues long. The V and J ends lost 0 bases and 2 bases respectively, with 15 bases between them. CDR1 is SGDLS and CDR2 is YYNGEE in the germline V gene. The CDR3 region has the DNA TGTGCCAGCAGCGTAGCCCTGGACACCAGAACCTACGAGCAGTACTTC. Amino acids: CASSVALDTRTYEQYF.

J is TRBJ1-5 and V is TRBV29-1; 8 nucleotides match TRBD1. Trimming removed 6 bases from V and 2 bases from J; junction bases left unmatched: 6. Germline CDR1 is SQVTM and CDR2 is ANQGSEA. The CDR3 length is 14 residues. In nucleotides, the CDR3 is TGCAGCGTAACGACAGGGGTGGGCAATCAGCCCCAGCATTTT. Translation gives CSVTTGVGNQPQHF.

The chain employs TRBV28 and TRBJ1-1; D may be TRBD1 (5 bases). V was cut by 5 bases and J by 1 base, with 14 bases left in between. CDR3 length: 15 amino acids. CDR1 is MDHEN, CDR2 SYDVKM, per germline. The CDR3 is CASSRTGTPNTEAFF. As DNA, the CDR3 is TGTGCCAGCAGTCGTACAGGTACCCCGAACACTGAAGCTTTCTTT.

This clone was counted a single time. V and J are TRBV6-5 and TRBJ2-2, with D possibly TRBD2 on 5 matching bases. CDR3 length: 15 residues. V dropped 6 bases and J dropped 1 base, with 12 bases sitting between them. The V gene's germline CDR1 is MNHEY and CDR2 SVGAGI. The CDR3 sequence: CASRPSGGNTGELFF. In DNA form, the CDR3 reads TGTGCCAGCAGGCCCAGCGGAGGGAACACCGGGGAGCTGTTTTTT.

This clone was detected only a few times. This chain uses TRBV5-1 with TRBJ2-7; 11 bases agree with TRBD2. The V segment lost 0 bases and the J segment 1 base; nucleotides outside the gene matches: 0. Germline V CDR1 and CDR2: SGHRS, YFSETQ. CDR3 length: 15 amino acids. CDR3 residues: CASSLGLAGSYEQYF. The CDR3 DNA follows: TGCGCCAGCAGCTTGGGACTAGCGGGGTCCTACGAGCAGTACTTC.

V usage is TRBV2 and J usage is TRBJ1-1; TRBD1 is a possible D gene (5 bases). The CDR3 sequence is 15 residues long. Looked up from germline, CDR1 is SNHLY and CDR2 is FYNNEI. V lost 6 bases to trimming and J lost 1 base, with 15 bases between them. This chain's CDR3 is CASRGRVLENTEAFF. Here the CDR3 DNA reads TGTGCCAGCAGGGGCAGGGTTTTAGAGAACACTGAAGCTTTCTTT.

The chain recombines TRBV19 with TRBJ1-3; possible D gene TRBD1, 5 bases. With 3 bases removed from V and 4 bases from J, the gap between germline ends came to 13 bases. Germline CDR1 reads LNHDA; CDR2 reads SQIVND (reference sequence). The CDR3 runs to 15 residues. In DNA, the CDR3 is TGTGCCAGTAGTATCCAGGAGGGGCCGGGAAACACCATATATTTT. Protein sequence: CASSIQEGPGNTIYF.

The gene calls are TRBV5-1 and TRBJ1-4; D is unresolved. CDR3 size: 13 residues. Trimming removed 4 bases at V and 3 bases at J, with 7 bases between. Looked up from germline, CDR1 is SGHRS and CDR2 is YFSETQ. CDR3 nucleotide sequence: TGCGCCAGCAGCAGAGCCTCTAATGAAAAACTGTTTTTT. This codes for CASSRASNEKLFF. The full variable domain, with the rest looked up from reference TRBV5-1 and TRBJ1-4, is KAGVTQTPRYLIKTRGQQVTLSCSPISGHRSVSWYQQTPGQGLQFLFEYFSETQRNKGNFPGRFSGRQFSNSRSEMNVSTLELGDSALYLCASSRASNEKLFFGSGTQLSVL.

Here the CDR3 DNA reads TGTGCCAGCAGTTTTCGAGGCGGGGAGCTGTTTTTT. Its translation: CASSFRGGELFF. This chain uses TRBV27 with TRBJ2-2; no firm D call. This CDR3 spans 12 amino acids. CDR1 MNHEY and CDR2 SMNVEV come from the germline V gene (reference sequence). With 3 bases removed from V and 7 bases from J, the gap between germline ends came to 6 bases.

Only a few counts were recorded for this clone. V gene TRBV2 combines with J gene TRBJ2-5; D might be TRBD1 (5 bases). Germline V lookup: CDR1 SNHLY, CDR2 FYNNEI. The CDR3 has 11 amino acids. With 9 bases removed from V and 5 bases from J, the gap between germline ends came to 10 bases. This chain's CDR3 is CASGAVETQYF. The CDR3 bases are TGTGCCAGTGGGGCTGTGGAGACCCAGTACTTC. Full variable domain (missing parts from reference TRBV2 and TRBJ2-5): EPEVTQTPSHQVTQMGQEVILRCVPISNHLYFYWYRQILGQKVEFLVSFYNNEISEKSEIFDDQFSVERPDGSNFTLKIRSTKLEDSAMYFCASGAVETQYFGPGTRLLVL.

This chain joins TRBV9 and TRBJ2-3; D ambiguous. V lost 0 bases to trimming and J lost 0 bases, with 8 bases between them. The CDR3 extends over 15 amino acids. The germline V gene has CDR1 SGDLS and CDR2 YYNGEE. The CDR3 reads CASSVGEISTDTQYF. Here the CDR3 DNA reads TGTGCCAGCAGCGTAGGCGAAATAAGCACAGATACGCAGTATTTT.

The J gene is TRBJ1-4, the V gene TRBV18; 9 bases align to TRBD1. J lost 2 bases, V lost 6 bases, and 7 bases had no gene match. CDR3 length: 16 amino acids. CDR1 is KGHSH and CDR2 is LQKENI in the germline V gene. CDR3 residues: CASSPKQGATNEKLFF. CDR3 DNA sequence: TGTGCCAGCTCCCCGAAACAGGGGGCGACTAATGAAAAACTGTTTTTT.

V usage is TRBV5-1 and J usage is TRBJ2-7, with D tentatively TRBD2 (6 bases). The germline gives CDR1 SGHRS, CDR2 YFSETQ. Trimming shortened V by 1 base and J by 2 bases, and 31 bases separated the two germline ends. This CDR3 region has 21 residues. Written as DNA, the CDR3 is TGCGCCAGCAGCTTGCCCTATGGCGGGGACTCCCAGAGCCGGTTACCCTACGAGCAGTACTTC. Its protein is CASSLPYGGDSQSRLPYEQYF. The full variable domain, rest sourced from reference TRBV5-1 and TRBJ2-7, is KAGVTQTPRYLIKTRGQQVTLSCSPISGHRSVSWYQQTPGQGLQFLFEYFSETQRNKGNFPGRFSGRQFSNSRSEMNVSTLELGDSALYLCASSLPYGGDSQSRLPYEQYFGPGTRLTVT.

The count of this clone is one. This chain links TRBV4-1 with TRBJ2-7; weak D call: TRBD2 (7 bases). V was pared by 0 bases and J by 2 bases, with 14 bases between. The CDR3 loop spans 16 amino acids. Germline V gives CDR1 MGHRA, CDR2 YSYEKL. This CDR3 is CASSQDPGEGPYEQYF. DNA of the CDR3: TGCGCCAGCAGCCAAGATCCAGGGGAGGGGCCCTACGAGCAGTACTTC.

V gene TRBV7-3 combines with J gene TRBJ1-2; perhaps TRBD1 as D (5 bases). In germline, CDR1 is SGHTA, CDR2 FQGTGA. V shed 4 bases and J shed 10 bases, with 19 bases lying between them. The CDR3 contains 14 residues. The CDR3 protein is CASSSLGLSVDYTF. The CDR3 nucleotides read TGTGCCAGCAGCTCCCTGGGACTCTCTGTGGACTACACCTTC.

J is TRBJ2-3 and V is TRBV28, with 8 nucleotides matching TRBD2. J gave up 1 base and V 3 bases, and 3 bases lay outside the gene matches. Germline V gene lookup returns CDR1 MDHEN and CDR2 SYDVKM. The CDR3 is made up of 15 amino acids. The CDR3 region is CASSFGGAGTDTQYF. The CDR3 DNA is TGTGCCAGCAGTTTCGGGGGGGCTGGCACAGATACGCAGTATTTT. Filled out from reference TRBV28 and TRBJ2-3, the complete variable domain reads DVKVTQSSRYLVKRTGEKVFLECVQDMDHENMFWYRQDPGLGLRLIYFSYDVKMKEKGDIPEGYSVSREKKERFSLILESASTNQTSMYLCASSFGGAGTDTQYFGPGTRLTVL.

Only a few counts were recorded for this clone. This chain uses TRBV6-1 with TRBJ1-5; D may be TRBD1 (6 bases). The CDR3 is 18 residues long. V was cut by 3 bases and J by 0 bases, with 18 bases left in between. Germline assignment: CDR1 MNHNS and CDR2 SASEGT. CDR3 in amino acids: CASSDRDTATYSNQPQHF. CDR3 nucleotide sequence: TGTGCCAGCAGTGACCGGGACACCGCGACTTATAGCAATCAGCCCCAGCATTTT.

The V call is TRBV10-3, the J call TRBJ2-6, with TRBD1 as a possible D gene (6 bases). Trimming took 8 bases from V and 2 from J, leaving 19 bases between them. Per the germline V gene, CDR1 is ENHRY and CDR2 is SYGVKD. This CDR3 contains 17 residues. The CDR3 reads CAIAPFLQGAGANVLTF. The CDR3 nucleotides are TGTGCCATCGCCCCTTTCTTACAGGGCGCTGGGGCCAACGTCCTGACTTTC.

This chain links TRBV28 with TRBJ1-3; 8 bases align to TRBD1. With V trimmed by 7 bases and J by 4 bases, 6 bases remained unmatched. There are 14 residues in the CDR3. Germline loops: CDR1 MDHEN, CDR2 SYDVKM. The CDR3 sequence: CASIDRGRGNTIYF. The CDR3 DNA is TGTGCCAGCATTGACAGGGGAAGAGGAAACACCATATATTTT.

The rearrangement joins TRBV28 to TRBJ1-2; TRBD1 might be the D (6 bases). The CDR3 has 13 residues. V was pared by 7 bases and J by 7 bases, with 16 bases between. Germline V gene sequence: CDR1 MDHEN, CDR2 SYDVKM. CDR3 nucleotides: TGTGCCAGCACCCTGGGACAAGCCCCTGGCTACACCTTC. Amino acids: CASTLGQAPGYTF.

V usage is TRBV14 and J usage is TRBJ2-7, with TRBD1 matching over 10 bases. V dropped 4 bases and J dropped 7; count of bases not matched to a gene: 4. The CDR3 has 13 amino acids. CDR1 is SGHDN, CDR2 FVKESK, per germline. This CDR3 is CASSPRTGGEQYF. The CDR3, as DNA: TGTGCCAGCAGCCCCCGGACAGGGGGGGAGCAGTACTTC.

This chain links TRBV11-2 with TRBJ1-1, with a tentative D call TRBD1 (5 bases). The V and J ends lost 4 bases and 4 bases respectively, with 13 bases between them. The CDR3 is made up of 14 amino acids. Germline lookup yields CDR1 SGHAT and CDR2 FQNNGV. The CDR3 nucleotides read TGTGCCAGCAGCTCTTGGGGGGAGAGCACTGAAGCTTTCTTT. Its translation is CASSSWGESTEAFF.